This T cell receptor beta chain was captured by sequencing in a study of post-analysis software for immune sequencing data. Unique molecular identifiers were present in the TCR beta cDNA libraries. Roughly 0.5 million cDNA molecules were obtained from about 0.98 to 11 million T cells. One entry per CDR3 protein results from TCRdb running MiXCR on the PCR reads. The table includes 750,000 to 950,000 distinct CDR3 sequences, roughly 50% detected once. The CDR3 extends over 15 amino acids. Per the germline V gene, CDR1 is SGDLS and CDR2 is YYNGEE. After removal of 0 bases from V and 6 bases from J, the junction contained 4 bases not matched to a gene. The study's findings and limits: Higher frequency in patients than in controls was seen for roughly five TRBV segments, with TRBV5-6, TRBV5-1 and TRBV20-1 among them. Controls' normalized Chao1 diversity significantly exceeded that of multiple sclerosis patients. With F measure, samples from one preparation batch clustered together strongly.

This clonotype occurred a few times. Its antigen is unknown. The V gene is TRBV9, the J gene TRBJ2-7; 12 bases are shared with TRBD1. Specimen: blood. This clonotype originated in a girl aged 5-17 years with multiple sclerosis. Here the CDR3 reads CASSVDGTGGAEQYF. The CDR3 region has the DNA TGTGCCAGCAGCGTAGACGGGACAGGGGGCGCCGAGCAGTACTTC.